These 2 T cell receptor beta chains were all obtained from the same sample, sequenced in a study of early T cells in non-severe SARS-CoV-2 infection. TCRdb redid the calling of the 5' RACE reads with MiXCR, one entry per CDR3 protein. Counted here are 70,000 to 95,000 distinct CDR3 sequences, roughly a sixth occurring once; the ten biggest clones make up roughly 3%. Sequenced material: whole blood. Receptors were obtained from an adult who was a healthcare worker with PCR-confirmed SARS-CoV-2 infection or an uninfected control (not recorded which).

This clonotype was found many times. This sequence joins TRBV2 and TRBJ1-2; no clear D gene. V was trimmed by 0 bases and J by 4 bases, leaving 3 bases between them. Germline lookup yields CDR1 SNHLY and CDR2 FYNNEI. The CDR3 loop spans 12 amino acids. CDR3 sequence reads: CASSEASYGYTF. For the CDR3, the DNA is TGTGCCAGCAGTGAAGCCAGCTATGGCTACACCTTC.

This clonotype was counted between two and nine times. The rearrangement uses TRBV11-2 and TRBJ2-5; D may correspond to TRBD1 or TRBD2 (5 bases each). Trimming stripped 3 bases from V and 2 bases from J, with 10 bases between. The CDR3 has 14 amino acids. Germline CDR1 SGHAT, CDR2 FQNNGV. The CDR3 nucleotides read TGTGCCAGCAGCTTGGGGGTTCGGCAAGAGACCCAGTACTTC. Translating it yields CASSLGVRQETQYF.